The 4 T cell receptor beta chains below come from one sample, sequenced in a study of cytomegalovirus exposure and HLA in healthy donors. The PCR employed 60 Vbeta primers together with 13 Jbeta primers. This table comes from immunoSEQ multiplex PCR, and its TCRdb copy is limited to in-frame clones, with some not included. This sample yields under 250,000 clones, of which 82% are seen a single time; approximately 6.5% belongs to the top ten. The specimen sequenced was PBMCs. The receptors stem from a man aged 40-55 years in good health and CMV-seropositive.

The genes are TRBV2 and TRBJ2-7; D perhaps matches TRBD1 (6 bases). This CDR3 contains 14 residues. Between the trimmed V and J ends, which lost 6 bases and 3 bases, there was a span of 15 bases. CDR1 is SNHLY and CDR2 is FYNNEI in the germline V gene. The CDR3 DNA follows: TGTGCCAGCAGCCCCGGGACACGGGGCTACGAGCAGTACTTC. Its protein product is CASSPGTRGYEQYF.

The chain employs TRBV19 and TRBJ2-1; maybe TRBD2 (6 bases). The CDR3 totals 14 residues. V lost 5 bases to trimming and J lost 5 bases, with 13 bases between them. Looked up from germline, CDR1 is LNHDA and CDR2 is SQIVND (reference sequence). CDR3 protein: CASSWGLPNNEQFF. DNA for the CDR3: TGTGCCAGTAGTTGGGGACTCCCAAACAATGAGCAGTTCTTC. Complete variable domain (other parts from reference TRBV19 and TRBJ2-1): DGGITQSPKYLFRKEGQNVTLSCEQNLNHDAMYWYRQDPGQGLRLIYYSQIVNDFQKGDIAEGYSVSREKKESFPLTVTSAQKNPTAFYLCASSWGLPNNEQFFGPGTRLTVL.

DNA of the CDR3: TGTGCCAGCAGCCAGACAAGCCCTTTGAACACTGAAGCTTTCTTT. Amino acid sequence: CASSQTSPLNTEAFF. The rearrangement links TRBV7-6 to TRBJ1-1; D unresolved. Germline V lookup: CDR1 SGHVS, CDR2 FNYEAQ. The CDR3 has 15 residues. The germline V and J ends were trimmed by 5 bases and 0 bases, with 13 bases remaining between them.

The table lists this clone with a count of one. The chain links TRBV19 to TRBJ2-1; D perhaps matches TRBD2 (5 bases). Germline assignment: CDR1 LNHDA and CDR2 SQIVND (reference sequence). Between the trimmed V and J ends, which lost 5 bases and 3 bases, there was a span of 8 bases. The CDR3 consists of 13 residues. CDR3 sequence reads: CASSRTLYNEQFF. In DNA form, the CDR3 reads TGTGCCAGTAGTCGGACTCTCTACAATGAGCAGTTCTTC.